This TCR beta chain was sequenced for a study of CD8 T cells in ankylosing spondylitis. Findings and caveats of the study: In reactive arthritis synovial fluid and blood, some motif variants had been reported before.

Regarding this clonotype: The antigen remains undetermined.

The TCR beta libraries were generated through quantitative 5'-RACE incorporating molecular barcodes. TCRdb independently ran MiXCR on the 5' RACE reads; one entry per CDR3 protein. The table includes roughly 150,000 distinct CDR3 sequences, 9.8% detected once. The CDR3 contains 16 residues. Trimming cost V 7 bases and J 5 bases; bases outside gene matches: 12. Germline assignment: CDR1 SGHRS and CDR2 YFSETQ. V is TRBV5-1 and J is TRBJ2-7; 13 nucleotides align to TRBD2. The sequence came from a female donor with ankylosing spondylitis or in good health (not recorded which). The specimen sequenced was blood, either unsorted or a sorted T cell fraction (not recorded which). The CDR3 region has the DNA TGCGCCAGCGCGTCACCGGGACTAGCGGGAAAGGACGAGCAGTACTTC. Translated: CASASPGLAGKDEQYF.